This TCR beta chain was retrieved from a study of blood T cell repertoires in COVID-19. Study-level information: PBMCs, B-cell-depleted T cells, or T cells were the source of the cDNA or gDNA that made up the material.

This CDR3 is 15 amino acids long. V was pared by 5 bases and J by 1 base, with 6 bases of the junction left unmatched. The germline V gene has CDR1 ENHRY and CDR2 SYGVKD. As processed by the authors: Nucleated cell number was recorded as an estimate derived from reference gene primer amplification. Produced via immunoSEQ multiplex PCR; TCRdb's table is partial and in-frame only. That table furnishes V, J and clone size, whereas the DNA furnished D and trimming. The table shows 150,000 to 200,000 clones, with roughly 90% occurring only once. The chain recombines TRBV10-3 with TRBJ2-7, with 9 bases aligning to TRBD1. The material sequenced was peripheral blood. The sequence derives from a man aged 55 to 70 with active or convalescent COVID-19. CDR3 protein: CAISFYRGPSYEQYF. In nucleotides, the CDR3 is TGTGCCATCAGTTTTTACAGGGGGCCTTCCTACGAGCAGTACTTC.